This T cell receptor (beta chain) was recovered during a study of blood T cells in healthy people across ages. This clonotype was found a few times. The CDR3 totals 13 residues. V was clipped by 6 bases and J by 0 bases; unmatched bases: 5. Germline V gene data show CDR1 as SQVTM and CDR2 as ANQGSEA. With a J-beta primer mix and a sample-barcoded 5' primer, a second PCR ran roughly 6 to 11 cycles. MiXCR was run by TCRdb on the 5' RACE reads, yielding one entry per CDR3 protein. In the table there are about 1.8 million distinct CDR3 sequences, about 50% of which are singletons. The source is a woman aged 40 to 49 in good health. The V call is TRBV29-1, the J call TRBJ2-7, with TRBD2 identical over 7 bases. The sequenced sample was blood. In DNA form, the CDR3 reads TGCAGCGTGGCGGGGGTGCTCTCCTACGAGCAGTACTTC. Its protein is CSVAGVLSYEQYF.